This T cell receptor beta chain derives from a study of T cell responses to AZD1222 COVID-19 vaccine. General observations from the study: Unmutated variant regions are reportedly the target of nearly half of TCRs that are spike-specific. White British people made up most donors, females outnumbered males, and clonal diversity was possibly underestimated. Across the whole spike, CD4 TCRs peaked at regions 160-218 and 743-854. Repertoires in all cases were sampled only once the peak T cell response had passed.

The CDR3 runs 14 residues. V was cut by 4 bases and J by 5 bases, with 12 bases left in between. The V gene's germline CDR1 is LGHDT and CDR2 YNNKEL (reference sequence). A note on this clone: What it recognizes is unknown.

Only in-frame clones appear in the TCRdb table, and some are missing; sequencing was by immunoSEQ multiplex PCR. The sample shows roughly 100,000 clones, 85% to 90% of them seen only once. The receptor comes from an adult in good health. This sample comprised peripheral blood, obtained on day 0 of AZD1222 vaccination. V and J are TRBV3-1 (or the pseudogene TRBV3-2) and TRBJ2-4, with D unclear. The CDR3 nucleotides read TGTGCCAGCAGCCTTCGACGGGTACAAAACATTCAGTACTTC. This sequence encodes CASSLRRVQNIQYF.